Listed below are T cell receptor beta chains from one sample, sequenced in a study of Graves' ophthalmopathy and Graves' hyperthyroidism. TCRdb reprocessed the multiplex PCR reads via MiXCR and lists one record per CDR3 protein. The sample gives 650,000 to 800,000 distinct CDR3 sequences, about 40% of which show up once; roughly 3% is in the top ten. The sample was peripheral blood. The receptors derive from an adult man with Graves' ophthalmopathy. CDR3s include the opening cysteine and the closing phenylalanine or tryptophan. A D gene is named only where the DNA matches it firmly. The listing skips clone size in some rows; elsewhere it reads once, few, many or a size class.

d_call	j_call	v_call	clone_size	cdr3_aa	cdr3_nt
.	TRBJ1-1	TRBV7-9	many	CASSLVGSQKEAFF	TGTGCCAGCAGCTTAGTCGGGAGTCAAAAGGAAGCTTTCTTT
.	TRBJ2-2	TRBV6-4	many	CASSDSSQGNTGELFF	TGTGCCAGCAGTGACTCGTCGCAGGGAAACACCGGGGAGCTGTTTTTT
TRBD2	TRBJ2-5	TRBV10-3	.	CASRRGVDETQYF	TGTGCCAGCAGGCGGGGGGTAGATGAGACCCAGTACTTC
.	TRBJ1-1	TRBV10-3	many	CASSELVAEAFF	TGTGCCAGCAGTGAACTTGTGGCTGAAGCTTTCTTT
.	TRBJ1-5	TRBV7-2	.	CASSLGLAEGTDTQHF	TGTGCCAGCAGCTTAGGACTAGCGGAAGGCACAGATACGCAGCATTTT
.	TRBJ1-2	TRBV20-1	.	CSAGTGGYTF	TGCAGTGCCGGCACAGGGGGCTACACCTTC
.	TRBJ2-6	TRBV19	many	CASSIGAKGANVLTF	TGTGCCAGTAGTATAGGAGCGAAAGGGGCCAACGTCCTGACTTTC
.	TRBJ1-2	TRBV10-3	many	CASKGQDHNYGYTF	TGTGCCAGCAAGGGGCAGGATCATAACTATGGCTACACCTTC
.	TRBJ1-2	TRBV27	.	CASSLSYGSHGYTF	TGTGCCAGCAGTTTATCCTACGGCAGCCATGGCTACACCTTC
.	TRBJ1-5	TRBV2	.	CASQDGSNQPQHF	TGTGCCAGCCAGGACGGAAGCAATCAGCCCCAGCATTTT
.	TRBJ1-1	TRBV2	many	CASRVQWDTEAFF	TGTGCCAGCAGGGTCCAATGGGACACTGAAGCTTTCTTT
.	TRBJ2-7	TRBV19	many	CASGASLPGDEQYF	TGTGCCTCAGGGGCTAGCCTCCCAGGGGACGAGCAGTACTTC
.	TRBJ2-5	TRBV19	many	CAVRGYETQYF	TGTGCCGTGAGAGGTTACGAGACCCAGTACTTC
TRBD2	TRBJ2-7	TRBV20-1	few	CSASTSAAYEQYF	TGCAGTGCTTCGACTAGCGCCGCCTACGAGCAGTACTTC
TRBD2	TRBJ2-2	TRBV2	many	CASSVGLAPGELFF	TGTGCCAGCAGTGTCGGACTAGCTCCCGGGGAGCTGTTTTTT
.	TRBJ2-2	TRBV5-1	.	CASSPTYAGELFF	TGCGCCAGCAGCCCCACCTATGCCGGGGAGCTGTTTTTT
.	TRBJ2-7	TRBV6-4	once	CASSAYKVGYEQYF	TGTGCCAGCAGTGCCTATAAGGTAGGCTACGAGCAGTACTTC
TRBD1	TRBJ2-7	TRBV2	.	CASRGTARPYEQYF	TGTGCCAGCAGGGGGACAGCACGTCCCTACGAGCAGTACTTC
.	TRBJ1-5	TRBV9	many	CASSAGGGLNQPQHF	TGTGCCAGCAGCGCCGGAGGGGGTCTCAATCAGCCCCAGCATTTT
.	TRBJ1-2	TRBV30	.	CAWSVSRVGNYGYTF	TGTGCCTGGAGTGTATCCCGGGTAGGGAACTATGGCTACACCTTC
TRBD1	TRBJ1-2	TRBV15	many	CATSSTSGTGDSYGYTF	TGTGCCACCAGCAGCACCTCCGGGACAGGGGATAGCTATGGCTACACCTTC
.	TRBJ1-1	TRBV3-1	few	CASSQDVVYTEAFF	TGTGCCAGCAGCCAAGATGTGGTCTACACTGAAGCTTTCTTT
.	TRBJ2-7	TRBV5-1	.	CASIGEQYF	TGCGCCAGCATCGGAGAGCAGTACTTC